This TCR beta chain was profiled in a study of blood T cell repertoires in COVID-19. Looking at the study overall: Acute and convalescent COVID-19 samples came from the United States, Italy and Spain.

In this sample, this clone turned up a few times. The sample contains more than one DNA sequence encoding this CDR3. As processed by the authors: Amplifying reference gene primers gave estimates of nucleated cell counts. Sequencing used immunoSEQ multiplex PCR; TCRdb keeps in-frame clones, though not all of them. From that table come the V and J calls and clone size; the DNA was used to work out D and trimming. The table includes 200,000 to 250,000 clones, around 80% detected once. Germline CDR1 reads SGHTA; CDR2 reads FQGTGA. V lost 4 bases, J lost 4 bases, and 3 bases stayed unmatched. This CDR3 contains 14 residues.

The sample consisted of peripheral blood. The source of this sequence is a woman older than 75 with active or convalescent COVID-19. This rearrangement joins TRBV7-3 to TRBJ2-1; 8 positions agree with TRBD2. CDR3 in DNA: TGTGCCAGCAGCTCCGGACTAGCATACAATGAGCAGTTCTTC. Protein sequence: CASSSGLAYNEQFF.